Below are 9 T cell receptor beta chains sequenced from a single sample in a study of PD-1 blockade in classical Hodgkin lymphoma. TCRdb keeps only in-frame clones here, not all; method: immunoSEQ multiplex PCR. The sample shows 25,000 to 30,000 clones, 65% to 75% of them seen only once. Relapse was seen in all patients after autologous stem cell transplantation, and brentuximab vedotin exposure was variable. The input for sequencing was peripheral blood mononuclear cells (PBMCs), taken before the second cycle of nivolumab. The receptors stem from a human donor with classical Hodgkin lymphoma.

This clone was found a few times. This chain links TRBV9 with TRBJ2-1, with D uncertain. Germline assignment: CDR1 SGDLS and CDR2 YYNGEE. The CDR3 covers 16 residues. V lost 1 base to trimming and J lost 0 bases, with 11 bases between them. The CDR3 here is CASSVYDTYSYNEQFF. CDR3 nucleotides: TGTGCCAGCAGCGTATATGACACCTACTCCTACAATGAGCAGTTCTTC.

The table lists this clone with a few counts. The chain is built from TRBV2 and TRBJ2-7; D perhaps matches TRBD1 (5 bases). Germline values: CDR1 SNHLY, CDR2 FYNNEI. The CDR3 covers 18 residues. The V gene lost 0 bases and the J gene lost 2 bases, with 20 bases spanning the gap. CDR3: CASSEALRGGSGTYEQYV. CDR3 nucleotides: TGTGCCAGCAGTGAAGCGCTTCGTGGCGGCTCAGGGACCTACGAGCAGTACGTC.

The chain couples TRBV11-2 to TRBJ1-1; 8 positions match TRBD1. The CDR3 extends over 14 amino acids. J was trimmed by 1 base and V by 6 bases; bases with no gene match: 4. Looked up from germline, CDR1 is SGHAT and CDR2 is FQNNGV. The CDR3 is CASSLTGGNTEAFF. The DNA for the CDR3 is TGTGCCAGCAGTCTAACAGGGGGGAACACTGAAGCTTTCTTT.

In its sample, this clone ranks as medium-sized (0.01 to 0.1%). J is TRBJ1-6 and V is TRBV19; D not resolved. Trimming shortened V by 5 bases and J by 6 bases, and 11 bases separated the two germline ends. The CDR3 consists of 14 residues. Germline V gene data show CDR1 as LNHDA and CDR2 as SQIVND (reference sequence). CDR3: CASSLLDPNSPLHF. The CDR3 DNA is TGTGCCAGTAGTCTCCTGGACCCTAATTCACCCCTCCACTTT.

J is TRBJ2-2 and V is TRBV6-6, with D possibly matching TRBD1 (9 bases). This CDR3 is built from 16 residues. The germline V gene encodes CDR1 MNHNY and CDR2 SVGAGI (reference sequence). The V end was cut by 6 bases, the J end by 4 bases, with 18 bases between. CDR3 in amino acids: CASSPGQGTSTGELFF. CDR3 nucleotides: TGTGCCAGCAGCCCAGGACAGGGGACTAGCACCGGGGAGCTGTTTTTT.

The chain employs TRBV5-6 and TRBJ2-4, with TRBD1 as a possible D gene (6 bases). The germline V gene encodes CDR1 SGHDT and CDR2 YYEEEE. There are 17 residues in the CDR3. V was shortened by 2 bases and J by 1 base, with 16 bases between the two germline ends. CDR3 amino acids: CASSFQGYGSAKNIQYF. Here the CDR3 DNA reads TGTGCCAGCAGCTTTCAGGGGTACGGCTCCGCCAAAAACATTCAGTACTTC.

The V gene is TRBV19, the J gene TRBJ1-3; TRBD1 is a possible D gene (5 bases). Germline V lookup: CDR1 LNHDA, CDR2 SQIVND (reference sequence). This CDR3 region has 15 residues. With 5 bases removed from V and 2 bases from J, the gap between germline ends came to 13 bases. The CDR3 region is CASSLHRGAGNTIYF. Written as DNA, the CDR3 is TGTGCCAGTAGTCTCCACAGAGGGGCTGGAAACACCATATATTTT. The complete variable domain, with remaining parts taken from reference TRBV19 and TRBJ1-3, reads DGGITQSPKYLFRKEGQNVTLSCEQNLNHDAMYWYRQDPGQGLRLIYYSQIVNDFQKGDIAEGYSVSREKKESFPLTVTSAQKNPTAFYLCASSLHRGAGNTIYFGEGSWLTVV.

In its sample, this clone was seen once. The rearrangement links TRBV18 to TRBJ2-1; D remains unclear. V was trimmed by 3 bases and J by 5 bases, leaving 8 bases between them. Germline V gene lookup returns CDR1 KGHSH and CDR2 LQKENI. The CDR3 covers 13 residues. The CDR3 region is CASSPLPNNEQFF. CDR3 nucleotides: TGTGCCAGCTCACCCCTCCCCAACAATGAGCAGTTCTTC.

J is TRBJ2-1 and V is TRBV6-4, with 9 nucleotides matching TRBD1. Germline-derived CDR1 and CDR2 are MRHNA and SNTAGT. The V segment lost 5 bases and the J segment 8 bases; nucleotides outside the gene matches: 10. CDR3 size: 15 residues. The CDR3, as DNA: TGTGCCAGCAGTTCCCTCGGGACAGGGCAGGATGAGCAGTTCTTC. Residues: CASSSLGTGQDEQFF.